Given below is one TCR beta chain in context. Germline CDR1 and CDR2: KGHSH and LQKENI. V shed 2 bases, J shed 3 bases, and the junction held 3 bases outside the gene matches. The CDR3 has 16 amino acids. Seattle's enrolled individuals joined amid active infection and were then monitored longitudinally. The sample belongs to a study of blood T cell repertoires in COVID-19. About the study: Both acute and convalescent COVID-19 samples were obtained from the United States, Italy and Spain. T cells, B-cell-depleted T cells, or PBMCs provided the cDNA or gDNA that served as material.

In the original processing: Nucleated cell number was recorded as an estimate derived from reference gene primer amplification. The protocol was immunoSEQ multiplex PCR, while the TCRdb copy is restricted to in-frame clones and leaves out a portion. The D gene and trimming were derived from the DNA, and the V and J assignments and clone size from that table. Seen here are roughly 500,000 clones, roughly 87% observed once, and the top ten hold about 0.91%. The V gene is TRBV18, the J gene TRBJ2-1; 11 nucleotides align to TRBD2. Material: peripheral blood. The sequence was obtained from a man younger than 35 with COVID-19, enrolled during active disease. The CDR3 coding sequence is TGTGCCAGCTCACCAGACGGGACTAGCGGCTACAATGAGCAGTTCTTC. Encoded protein: CASSPDGTSGYNEQFF.